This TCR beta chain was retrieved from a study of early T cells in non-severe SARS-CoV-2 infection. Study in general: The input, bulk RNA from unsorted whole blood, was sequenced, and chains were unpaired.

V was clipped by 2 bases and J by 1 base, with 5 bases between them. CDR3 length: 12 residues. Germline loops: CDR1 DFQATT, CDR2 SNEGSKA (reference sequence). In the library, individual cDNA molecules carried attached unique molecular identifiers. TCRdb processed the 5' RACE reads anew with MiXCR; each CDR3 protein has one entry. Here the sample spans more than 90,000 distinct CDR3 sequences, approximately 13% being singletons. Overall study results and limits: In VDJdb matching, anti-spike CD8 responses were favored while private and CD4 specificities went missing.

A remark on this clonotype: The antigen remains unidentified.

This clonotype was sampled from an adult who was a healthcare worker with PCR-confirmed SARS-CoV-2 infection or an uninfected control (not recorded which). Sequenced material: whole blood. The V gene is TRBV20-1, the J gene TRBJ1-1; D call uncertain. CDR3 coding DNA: TGCAGTGCTAGAAGGGAGAACACTGAAGCTTTCTTT. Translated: CSARRENTEAFF.